These 17 T cell receptor beta chains were sequenced from one sample in a study of tumor-infiltrating lymphocytes in primary liver carcinoma. It was from about 19-30 mg of unsorted bulk tissue that RNA and DNA were co-extracted. Starting material of 450 to 550 ng total RNA yielded TCR beta cDNA via a constant-region primer. Researchers made the TCR beta libraries by running three nested multiplex PCR rounds with slightly modified ARM-PCR. Use of TRBV1-TRBV30 forward primers with a C-beta reverse primer characterized the first two PCR rounds, which lasted about 10 cycles each. From the multiplex PCR reads, TCRdb called clonotypes with MiXCR, one entry per CDR3 protein. The sample includes roughly 120,000 distinct CDR3 sequences, around 60% of them seen just once. Specimen: liver tumor tissue from sampling region 3. Subset denoted: tumor region T3, left-lateral pole. These receptors were obtained from a woman between 55 and 75 years old with primary liver carcinoma and hepatitis B virus infection.

At least ten counts were recorded for this clonotype. The rearrangement uses TRBV10-2 and TRBJ2-5, with D perhaps matching TRBD2 (5 bases). V shed 8 bases and J shed 2 bases, with 18 bases lying between them. Germline V lookup: CDR1 WSHSY, CDR2 SAAADI. The CDR3 is made up of 15 amino acids. Written as DNA, the CDR3 is TGCGCCAGCCGACTATTGGGAGCGGCTCAAGAGACCCAGTACTTC. As protein: CASRLLGAAQETQYF.

On this clonotype: At one boundary the junction diverges from the germline segment, which might be a read error. V and J are TRBV11-2 and TRBJ2-3; 7 nucleotides align to TRBD2. Germline V gene lookup returns CDR1 SGHAT and CDR2 FQNNGV. This CDR3 region has 17 residues. The CDR3 reads CASSPNRGSWLGDTRYF. The CDR3 DNA follows: TGTGCCAGCAGCCCAAATCGCGGGAGCTGGTTGGGAGATACGCGGTATTTT.

Concerning this clonotype: Since a much larger clone is just one base distant, this may be a read error. The chain has TRBV6-1 and TRBJ1-1, with TRBD1 matching 8 bases. V dropped 5 bases and J dropped 4; count of bases not matched to a gene: 12. The germline V gene encodes CDR1 MNHNS and CDR2 SASEGT. The CDR3 sequence is 16 residues long. The CDR3 protein is CASSQGPGQEVTEAFF. CDR3 nucleotide sequence: TGTGCCAGCAGTCAAGGACCGGGACAGGAGGTCACTGAAGCTTTCTTT.

This chain connects TRBV11-2 to TRBJ2-1, with TRBD2 identical over 9 bases. CDR1 is SGHAT and CDR2 is FQNNGV in the germline V gene. This CDR3 spans 19 amino acids. The CDR3 loop reads CAISPRHISGLAAYNEQFF. The CDR3 DNA reads as TGTGCTATCAGTCCGCGCCACATTTCGGGACTAGCAGCCTACAATGAGCAGTTCTTC.

Details on this clonotype: Germline is not matched at one junction end, which may reflect a read error. The chain has TRBV6-1 and TRBJ2-7; TRBD1 matches 7 bases. This CDR3 spans 14 amino acids. Germline values: CDR1 MNHNS, CDR2 SASEGT. CDR3 residues: CASSEMGQTCEQYF. The CDR3 DNA reads TGTGCCAGCAGTGAGATGGGACAGACCTGCGAGCAGTATTTC.

This clonotype has a count of ten or more. The rearrangement uses TRBV5-4 and TRBJ2-3, with TRBD2 identical over 8 bases. From germline, CDR1 is SGHNT and CDR2 YYREEE (reference sequence). The J segment lost 1 base and the V segment lost 3 bases, leaving 4 bases of the junction unmatched. The CDR3 totals 15 residues. CDR3 coding DNA: TGTGCCAGCAGCTATCTGACTAGCGGCACAGATACGCAGTATTTT. This gives the protein CASSYLTSGTDTQYF.

The chain recombines TRBV6-5 with TRBJ1-2, with D tentatively TRBD1 (6 bases). The CDR3 is 14 residues long. Germline V gives CDR1 MNHEY, CDR2 SVGAGI. The germline V and J ends were trimmed by 6 bases and 4 bases, with 15 bases remaining between them. Written as DNA, the CDR3 is TGTGCCAGCAGATACCTGGGGGCAAGCTATGGCTACACCTTC. Its protein product is CASRYLGASYGYTF.

The chain carries TRBV11-2 and TRBJ2-3, with D unclear. The CDR3 sequence is 14 residues long. V shed 5 bases and J shed 14 bases, with 23 bases lying between them. Per germline, CDR1 SGHAT and CDR2 FQNNGV. The CDR3 nucleotides read TGTGCCAGCAGCATAGGGCTTCCCACAGATATGCGGTATTTT. It is translated as CASSIGLPTDMRYF.

Comment on this clonotype: This may stem from a read error, because a much larger clone lies one nucleotide away. The rearrangement links TRBV28 to TRBJ2-5, with D perhaps matching TRBD1 or TRBD2 (6 bases each). Germline V gene sequence: CDR1 MDHEN, CDR2 SYDVKM. The CDR3 runs 16 residues. The CDR3 DNA is TGTGTCAGCACCTCCCCGGGGGCGGGTGCAGGTCTGACCCAGTACTTC. Translating it yields CVSTSPGAGAGLTQYF.

As concerns this clonotype: This likely comes from a read error, as the CDR3 has no conserved phenylalanine or tryptophan at its end. The chain carries TRBV12-3 or TRBV12-4 and TRBJ1-1, with 7 bases lining up with TRBD1. The CDR3 is made up of 12 amino acids. Trimming at V came to 6 bases and at J to 9 bases, leaving 7 bases not matched to a gene. In nucleotides, the CDR3 is TGTGCCAGCAGCACTGGGACAGTCCAAGCTTTCATT. Protein product: CASSTGTVQAFI.

Remarks on this clonotype: At one end the junction does not follow the germline gene, possibly because of a read error. The chain combines TRBV11-2 with TRBJ2-5; 10 nucleotides agree with TRBD2. Germline CDR1 reads SGHAT; CDR2 reads FQNNGV. The CDR3 covers 16 residues. The CDR3 protein is CVSSSRTSGCASTQYF. The CDR3 DNA reads TGTGTCAGCAGCTCCCGGACTAGCGGTTGTGCATCGACCCAGTACTTC. Filled out from reference TRBV11-2 and TRBJ2-5, the complete variable domain reads EAGVAQSPRYKIIEKRQSVAFWCNPISGHATLYWYQQILGQGPKLLIQFQNNGVVDDSQLPKDRFSAERLKGVDSTLKIQPAKLEDSAVYLCVSSSRTSGCASTQYFGPGTRLLVL.

This clonotype came up many times. The rearrangement links TRBV7-8 to TRBJ2-1; TRBD1 might be the D (5 bases). Trimming left V 2 bases short and J 5 bases short, with 13 bases between. The germline CDR1 and CDR2 sequences are SGHVS and FQNEAQ. CDR3 size: 15 residues. The CDR3 reads CASSLNLQANNEQFF. The CDR3 region has the DNA TGTGCCAGCAGCTTAAATCTACAGGCGAACAATGAGCAGTTCTTC.

This clonotype has only one observation. With a much larger clone just one base away, this may be a read error. The chain is built from TRBV12-3 or TRBV12-4 and TRBJ1-2; 8 bases fit TRBD1. CDR3 length: 15 amino acids. The CDR3 loop is CDSSFMVGQGYGYTF. The CDR3, as DNA: TGTGACAGCAGTTTTATGGTTGGACAGGGCTATGGCTACACCTTC.

To note about this clonotype: Since the CDR3 does not end with the conserved phenylalanine or tryptophan, this likely comes from a read error. The V gene is TRBV14, the J gene TRBJ2-5; weak D call: TRBD2 (5 bases). V was shortened by 6 bases and J by 5 bases, with 22 bases between the two germline ends. The length of the CDR3 is 16 residues. CDR1 is SGHDN and CDR2 is FVKESK in the germline V gene. CDR3 DNA: TGTGCCAGCAGTCCTCGGCGCCTAGCTTTGGGGGAGACCCAGTACTCC. This gives the protein CASSPRRLALGETQYS.

The CDR3 sequence is CASSSAVASSYEQYF. The DNA of the CDR3 is TGTGCCAGCAGCTCAGCGGTCGCAAGCTCCTACGAGCAGTACTTC. The V gene is TRBV28, the J gene TRBJ2-7, with a possible D match to TRBD2 (5 bases). V lost 6 bases to trimming and J lost 0 bases, with 15 bases between them. The CDR3 runs 15 residues. Germline loops: CDR1 MDHEN, CDR2 SYDVKM.

Notes on this clonotype: This sequence may be a read error, since a much larger clone differs from it by one base. CDR3 loop: CTWSVVLDSGYTF. CDR3 sequence (DNA): TGTACCTGGAGTGTAGTACTTGACTCTGGCTACACCTTC. J is TRBJ1-2 and V is TRBV30; no definite D call. CDR1 and CDR2 (germline): GTSNPN, SVGIG (reference sequence). This CDR3 is 13 amino acids long.

The gene calls are TRBV29-1 and TRBJ1-1; D is undetermined. The V gene's germline CDR1 is SQVTM and CDR2 ANQGSEA. CDR3 length: 15 amino acids. This CDR3 is CIVVVTPTRGTEAFF. CDR3 coding DNA: TGCATCGTAGTTGTGACCCCCACGAGAGGCACTGAAGCTTTCTTT.